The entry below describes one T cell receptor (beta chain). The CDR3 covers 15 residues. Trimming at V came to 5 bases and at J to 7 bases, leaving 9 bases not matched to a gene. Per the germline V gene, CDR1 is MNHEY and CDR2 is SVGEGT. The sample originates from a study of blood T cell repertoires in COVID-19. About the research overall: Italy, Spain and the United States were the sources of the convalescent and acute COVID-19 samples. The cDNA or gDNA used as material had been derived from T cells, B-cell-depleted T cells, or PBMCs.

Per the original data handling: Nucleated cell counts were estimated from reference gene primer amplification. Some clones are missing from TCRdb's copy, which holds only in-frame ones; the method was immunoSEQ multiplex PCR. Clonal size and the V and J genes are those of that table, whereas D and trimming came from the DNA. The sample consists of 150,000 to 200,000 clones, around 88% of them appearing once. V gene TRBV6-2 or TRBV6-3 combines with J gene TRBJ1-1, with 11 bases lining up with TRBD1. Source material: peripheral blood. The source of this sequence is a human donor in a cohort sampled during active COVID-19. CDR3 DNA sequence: TGTGCCAGCAGTCTACACGGACAGGGGGCGGGTGAAGCTTTCTTT. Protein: CASSLHGQGAGEAFF.